This T cell receptor beta chain was obtained from a study of T-cell reconstitution after alpha-beta-depleted transplantation in children. General study results and limits: Most T-cell counts and diversity one year after the transplant came from T cells that were newly produced.

A library of TCRbeta sequences, prepared with unique molecular identifiers, was generated. Each CDR3 protein gets one entry after TCRdb re-called the PCR reads with MiXCR. The sample includes 300,000 to 400,000 distinct CDR3 sequences, around 16% of them seen just once. This clonotype was seen repeatedly, ten times or more. Its antigen is still unknown. V shed 4 bases and J shed 10 bases, with 17 bases lying between them. CDR1 is DFQATT and CDR2 is SNEGSKA in the germline V gene (reference sequence). This CDR3 has 13 residues. The chain links TRBV20-1 to TRBJ2-1; D is possibly TRBD2 (5 bases). The TCR comes from a male patient aged 2 to 9 who had a stem cell transplant for acute lymphoblastic leukemia, so the T cells may come from the graft donor. The sequencing used PBMCs, mostly from graft donor cells, collected 360 days after TCRalphabeta/CD19-depleted stem cell transplant. CDR3 amino acids: CSAKRVVQWEQFF. The CDR3 DNA follows: TGCAGTGCTAAGAGGGTCGTACAATGGGAGCAGTTCTTC.